The clone carrying this TCR beta chain was counted only a few times. Its antigen remains unknown. This specimen comes from a study of cytomegalovirus exposure and HLA in healthy donors. Regarding the study as a whole: CMV serostatus was the only immune exposure information that was available.

The CDR3 extends over 15 amino acids. Germline values: CDR1 SEHNR, CDR2 FQNEAQ (reference sequence). Unmatched junction bases numbered 7, after V lost 6 bases and J lost 6 bases. This PCR relied on a set of 60 Vbeta primers and 13 Jbeta primers. Profiling relied on immunoSEQ multiplex PCR, and the TCRdb table lists in-frame clones only, not all of them. The table lists about 150,000 clones, 76% of them singletons, with approximately 2% in the top ten. This sequence joins TRBV7-9 and TRBJ2-7; 14 positions agree with TRBD2. The TCR sequence derives from a female donor in good health and CMV-seropositive. The sample taken for sequencing was PBMCs. CDR3 in amino acids: CASSSGLAGVSEQYF. In DNA, the CDR3 is TGTGCCAGCAGTTCGGGACTAGCGGGAGTAAGCGAGCAGTACTTC.